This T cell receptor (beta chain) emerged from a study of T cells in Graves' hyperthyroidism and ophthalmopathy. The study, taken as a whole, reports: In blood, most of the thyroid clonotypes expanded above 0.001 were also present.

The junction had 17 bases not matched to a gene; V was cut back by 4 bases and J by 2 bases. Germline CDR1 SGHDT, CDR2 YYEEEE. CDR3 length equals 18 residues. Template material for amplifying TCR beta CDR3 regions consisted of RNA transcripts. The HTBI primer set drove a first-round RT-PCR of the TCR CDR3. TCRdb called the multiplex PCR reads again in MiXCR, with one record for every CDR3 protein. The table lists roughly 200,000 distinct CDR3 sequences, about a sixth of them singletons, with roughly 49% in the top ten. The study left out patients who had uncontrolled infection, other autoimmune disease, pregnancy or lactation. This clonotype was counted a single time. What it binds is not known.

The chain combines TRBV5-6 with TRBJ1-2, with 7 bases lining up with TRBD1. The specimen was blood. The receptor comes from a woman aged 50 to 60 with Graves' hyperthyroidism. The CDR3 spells CASSRTPGQPKRNYGYTF. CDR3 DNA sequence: TGTGCCAGCAGCCGAACACCGGGACAGCCGAAAAGGAACTATGGCTACACCTTC.